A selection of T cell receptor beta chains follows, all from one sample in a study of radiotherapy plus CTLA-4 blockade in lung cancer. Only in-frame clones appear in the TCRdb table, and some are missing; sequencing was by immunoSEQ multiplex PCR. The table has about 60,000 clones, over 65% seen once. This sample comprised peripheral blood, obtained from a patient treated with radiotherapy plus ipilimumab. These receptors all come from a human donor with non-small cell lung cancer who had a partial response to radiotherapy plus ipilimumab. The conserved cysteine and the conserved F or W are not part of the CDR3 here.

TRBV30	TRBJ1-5	AWNFAGGDQPQH
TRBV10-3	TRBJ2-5	AISESAPGETQY
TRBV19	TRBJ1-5	ASSQQGAHQPQH
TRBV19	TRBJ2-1	ASSMLRNNEQF
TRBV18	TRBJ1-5	ASSPIGGSGQPQH
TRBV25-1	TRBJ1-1	ASTGTVGHTEAF
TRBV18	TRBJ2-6	ASSPKPTGAGANVLT
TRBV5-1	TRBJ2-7	ASSRGGGDAYEQY
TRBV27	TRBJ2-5	ASSLNEGETQY
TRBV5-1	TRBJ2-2	ASSRGQGVFSVTGELF
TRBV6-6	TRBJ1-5	ASSQGTGYVPQH
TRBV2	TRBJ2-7	ASKSDSSGYEQY
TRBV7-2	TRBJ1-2	ASSLDRGSGYT
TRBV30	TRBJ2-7	AWTPGFFSSYEQY
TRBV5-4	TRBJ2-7	ASSWGAGSYEQY
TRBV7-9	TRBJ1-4	ASSLVGGQGHEKLF
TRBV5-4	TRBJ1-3	ASSLATGTANTIY
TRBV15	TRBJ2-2	ATSSRGTPNTGELF
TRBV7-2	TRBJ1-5	ASSLAGARNQPQH
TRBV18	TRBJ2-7	ASSKAGGVSYEQY
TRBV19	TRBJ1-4	ASSTPGQGTTNEKLF
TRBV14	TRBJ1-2	ASSQDLAVGYT
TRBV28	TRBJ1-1	ASSPRTELNTEAF
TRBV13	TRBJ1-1	ASSLSQGTTEAF
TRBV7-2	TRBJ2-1	ASSLALAGGLNEQF
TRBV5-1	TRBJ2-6	ASSFSFSGANVLT
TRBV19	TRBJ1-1	ASSVGTSLAEAF
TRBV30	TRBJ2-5	AWSRDRGIRETQY
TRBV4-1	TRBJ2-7	ASSLRGASGVTDEQY
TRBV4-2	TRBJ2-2	ASSQDLRGAGELF
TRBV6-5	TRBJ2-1	ASSWDRMLYNEQF
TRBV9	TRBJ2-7	ASSVEDGAYEQY
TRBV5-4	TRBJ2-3	ASSLKGVDTQY
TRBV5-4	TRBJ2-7	ASSLGQGALH
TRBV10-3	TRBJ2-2	AIRYSGTGNAGELF
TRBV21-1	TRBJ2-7	ASSKVRREGIKLDYEQY
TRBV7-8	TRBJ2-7	ASSLETRGYEQY
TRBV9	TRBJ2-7	ASSVGLGRDSPYEQY
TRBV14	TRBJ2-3	ATSYRAPLTDTQY
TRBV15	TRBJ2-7	ATSSSRRDSYEQY
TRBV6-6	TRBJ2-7	ASSYSGQGQY
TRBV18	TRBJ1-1	ASSPPSHRTMNTEAF
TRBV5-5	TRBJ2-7	ASSLGLPTTYEQY
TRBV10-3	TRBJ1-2	AISEPSYGYT
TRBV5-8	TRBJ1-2	ASSLGRGRGYGYT
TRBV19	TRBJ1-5	ASSRLLSDSNQPQH
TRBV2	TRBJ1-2	ASSEWESIGYT
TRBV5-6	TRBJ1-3	ASSRPASSGNTIY